The T cell receptor (beta chain) under discussion was sequenced for a study of blood T cell repertoires in COVID-19. Using immunoSEQ multiplex PCR, the repertoire was profiled, and TCRdb retains in-frame clones only, with some absent. The repertoire holds hundreds of thousands of clones, with 75% to 90% as singletons. This CDR3 is 15 amino acids long. The germline gives CDR1 SGHTA, CDR2 FQGNSA. V lost 8 bases, J lost 0 bases, and 14 bases lay in between. Sequenced sample: PBMCs or T cells enriched from blood (not recorded which). The chain recombines TRBV7-2 with TRBJ1-5; TRBD1 might be the D (5 bases). The sequence derives from a woman between 18 and 29 years old who had recovered from COVID-19. CDR3 nucleotide sequence: TGTGCCAGCGCGCCTCCGGGGGATAGCAATCAGCCCCAGCATTTT. This sequence encodes CASAPPGDSNQPQHF.